Detailed here is one T cell receptor (beta chain). This clonotype was picked up a small number of times. Its antigen is unknown. No much larger clone exists at a distance of one base, and base qualities are not known. This sample is drawn from a study of T-cell memory formation after mild COVID-19 listed by TCRdb under 2021. Some background on the complete study: TCR sequence clusters from the two donors were largely donor specific. Longitudinal TCRalpha and TCRbeta repertoire sequencing tracked T-cell clones expanding and contracting after mild COVID-19 in a couple of donors. The cohort was made up of two young adult volunteers, one female and one male, who were previously healthy. Overall results and qualifications from the work: Contracting CD4+ clones appeared mostly in the CM and EM memory subsets, whereas CD8+ clones were enriched in EMRA. Clones contracting from day 15 to 85 had balanced CD4/CD8 phenotypes, while a second wave expanding from day 15 to 37 was biased towards CD4+. The second-wave clones that peaked on day 37 were not confirmed to be SARS-CoV-2 specific. The detection of some responding clones in pre-infection memory suggests that pre-existing cross-reactive memory T cells joined the SARS-CoV-2 response. Only a couple of mild cases were covered by the study, and larger cohorts that include severe cases with pre-infection samples were considered necessary.

From the cysteine up to the phenylalanine, the CDR3 has a length of 17 residues. CDR3 DNA is the only sequence kept; it has 51 bases, read in frame from the first base. V gives up 0 bases and J gives up 4 bases, and the segment between their germline ends measures 19 bases. The germline V gene encodes CDR1 MGHRA and CDR2 YSYEKL. Ficoll-Paque density gradient centrifugation was the method used to isolate PBMCs. The run used an Illumina NovaSeq 6000. cDNA libraries for TCRalpha and TCRbeta were prepared by 5'RACE using constant-segment primers, with sample barcodes and unique molecular identifiers added. Trizol reagent was used to extract RNA from every sample. Library amplification was performed in two PCR steps, and a second sample barcode and Illumina TruSeq adapters were introduced in the second step. Libraries were sequenced on an Illumina NovaSeq with 2 x 150 bp paired-end reads. The study's own analysis went as follows. Reads were demultiplexed and collapsed into UMI-guided consensus sequences with migec v1.2.7. Using mixcr v2.1.11, the UMI consensuses were aligned to TRA and TRB V and J templates and assembled into clonotypes. A clonotype was counted as expanded or contracted only if both edgeR and NoisET called the change significant, with noise models trained on biological replicates. edgeR calls used a false discovery rate-adjusted p below 0.01 and a log2 fold-change threshold of 1. As an exploratory analysis of dynamics, max-normalized trajectories of the 1000 most abundant clonotypes were examined by PCA with hierarchical clustering. Separately sequenced CD4+ and CD8+ repertoires were used to assign the CD4 or CD8 phenotype of responding clones. The raw public data were reprocessed by TCRdb itself: fastp quality trimming at Q25, MiXCR clonotype calling, in-frame beta chains only. For every CDR3 protein sequence, its rows merge into one entry that carries the most common genes and DNA. The V and J calls here are based on TCRdb, not the publication. The sample contains 200,000 to 250,000 distinct CDR3 sequences, over 9.5% of them found a single time. The top ten hold 2.5% to 3.5% of the sample.

The source material was PBMCs or a T cell subset sorted from them (not recorded which). The chain couples TRBV4-1 to TRBJ2-7; TRBD2 is a possible D gene, resting on 6 matching bases. This clonotype was obtained from a man younger than 35 who had mild COVID-19 (a few samples of this study predate the infection). The sample titles of this study are shuffled in the database, so cell type and time point are left out; the donor was told from shared clones. The CDR3 is CASSQDPEMGGIYEQYF. The nucleotides are TGCGCCAGCAGCCAAGATCCGGAGATGGGGGGAATTTACGAGCAGTACTTC.